The 13 T cell receptor beta chains below all came from one sample that was sequenced in a study of T cells in Graves' hyperthyroidism and ophthalmopathy. TCR beta CDR3 region amplification was performed from RNA transcripts. RT-PCR in the first round (using the HTBI primer set) targeted the TCR CDR3. Using its own MiXCR run on the multiplex PCR reads, TCRdb lists one record per CDR3 protein. Of about 560,000 distinct CDR3 sequences in the sample, 16% were seen once. The sample was blood. The receptors originated from a woman under 30 with Graves' hyperthyroidism.

This sequence joins TRBV24-1 and TRBJ2-7; 9 bases map to TRBD1. Germline V gene data show CDR1 as KGHDR and CDR2 as SFDVKD. With V trimmed by 5 bases and J by 3 bases, 10 bases remained unmatched. The CDR3 contains 16 residues. The CDR3 DNA reads TGTGCCACCAGTGCCGAAGAAGGGACAGGGCGCTACGAGCAGTACTTC. Protein product: CATSAEEGTGRYEQYF.

The CDR3 protein is CASSYSSRLGRDYEQYF. The DNA for the CDR3 is TGTGCCAGCAGTTACTCGAGTAGACTAGGACGGGACTACGAGCAGTACTTC. The V and J genes are TRBV6-6 and TRBJ2-7; D is possibly TRBD2 (6 bases). V was pared by 0 bases and J by 3 bases, with 18 bases between. Germline V gene sequence: CDR1 MNHNY, CDR2 SVGAGI (reference sequence). CDR3 length equals 17 residues.

This clonotype was detected a few times. The J gene is TRBJ2-7, the V gene TRBV6-2 or TRBV6-3; TRBD1 is a possible D gene (5 bases). CDR1 and CDR2 (germline): MNHEY, SVGEGT. The germline V and J ends were trimmed by 6 bases and 3 bases, with 18 bases remaining between them. The CDR3 is made up of 15 amino acids. The CDR3 region has the DNA TGTGCCAGCAGCCAAGGGGTGGCAGAGAGCTACGAGCAGTACTTC. Its translation is CASSQGVAESYEQYF.

This clonotype was observed at least ten times. The genes are TRBV3-1 and TRBJ1-5; D is undetermined. V was cut by 2 bases and J by 3 bases, with 8 bases left in between. From germline, CDR1 is LGHDT and CDR2 YNNKEL (reference sequence). The CDR3 has 14 residues. CDR3 region: CASSQYSDNQPQHF. The CDR3 DNA is TGTGCCAGCAGCCAATACAGTGACAATCAGCCCCAGCATTTT.

This clonotype showed up many times. The chain links TRBV18 to TRBJ2-5; D uncertain. Between the trimmed V and J ends, which lost 0 bases and 5 bases, there was a span of 10 bases. The CDR3 is 14 amino acids. Germline CDR1 is KGHSH and CDR2 is LQKENI. The CDR3 is CASSPPPGQETQYF. For the CDR3, the DNA is TGTGCCAGCTCACCACCGCCCGGTCAGGAGACCCAGTACTTC. The full variable domain, with the rest looked up from reference TRBV18 and TRBJ2-5, is NAGVMQNPRHLVRRRGQEARLRCSPMKGHSHVYWYRQLPEEGLKFMVYLQKENIIDESGMPKERFSAEFPKEGPSILRIQQVVRGDSAAYFCASSPPPGQETQYFGPGTRLLVL.

This clonotype was seen at least ten times. The chain employs TRBV11-3 and TRBJ1-4; D is uncertain. Germline CDR1 reads SGHNT; CDR2 reads YENEEA. The CDR3 has 12 amino acids. The germline V and J ends were trimmed by 8 bases and 11 bases, with 15 bases remaining between them. CDR3 DNA sequence: TGTGCCAGCTCCGAAGTTGAGGTGAAACTGTTTTTT. Its translation: CASSEVEVKLFF.

The rearrangement joins TRBV7-9 to TRBJ2-5; D could derive from TRBD1 or TRBD2 (5 bases each). CDR1 is SEHNR and CDR2 is FQNEAQ in the germline V gene (reference sequence). Trimming shortened V by 8 bases and J by 7 bases, and 14 bases separated the two germline ends. The CDR3 is 12 residues long. CDR3 sequence (DNA): TGTGCCAGCCAGGGAGCTGGGGGGACCCAGTACTTC. Its translation: CASQGAGGTQYF.

V and J are TRBV6-1 and TRBJ1-2, with D unresolved. Per germline, CDR1 MNHNS and CDR2 SASEGT. Trimming shortened V by 5 bases and J by 4 bases, and 11 bases separated the two germline ends. CDR3 length: 13 residues. Here the CDR3 DNA reads TGTGCCAGCAGTATGGACGGATTCTATGGCTACACCTTC. It specifies CASSMDGFYGYTF.

This clonotype was observed many times. The rearrangement uses TRBV11-2 and TRBJ2-1; 8 nucleotides align to TRBD1. The CDR3 covers 15 residues. V was pared by 1 base and J by 7 bases, with 6 bases of the junction left unmatched. Per germline, CDR1 SGHAT and CDR2 FQNNGV. The CDR3 DNA is TGTGCCAGCAGCTTAGTCAGGACAGGGCGGAATGAGCAGTTCTTC. It is translated as CASSLVRTGRNEQFF.

This chain uses TRBV19 with TRBJ1-4, with 8 bases lining up with TRBD1. After removal of 7 bases from V and 7 bases from J, the junction contained 20 bases not matched to a gene. Per the germline V gene, CDR1 is LNHDA and CDR2 is SQIVND (reference sequence). CDR3 length equals 18 residues. This chain's CDR3 is CASKGVRPGGGGSEKLFF. CDR3 coding DNA: TGTGCCAGTAAAGGGGTCCGGCCAGGGGGCGGTGGGAGTGAAAAACTGTTTTTT.

This clonotype was counted only a few times. The rearrangement links TRBV12-3 or TRBV12-4 to TRBJ2-5; D is perhaps TRBD1 (6 bases). V shed 5 bases and J shed 5 bases, with 15 bases lying between them. The CDR3 has 14 residues. The CDR3 bases are TGTGCCAGCAGTCCTTCAGGGGAGTGGGAGACCCAGTACTTC. Its protein is CASSPSGEWETQYF.

This sequence joins TRBV6-5 and TRBJ1-1; tentative D call: TRBD1 (6 bases). The V gene's germline CDR1 is MNHEY and CDR2 SVGAGI. This CDR3 region has 16 residues. Trimming left V 2 bases short and J 0 bases short, with 13 bases between. The CDR3 here is CASSYHRDIMNTEAFF. The CDR3 DNA sequence: TGTGCCAGCAGTTACCACCGGGACATAATGAACACTGAAGCTTTCTTT.

At least ten counts were recorded for this clonotype. This chain uses TRBV6-1 with TRBJ2-7; 15 nucleotides match TRBD2. The CDR3 extends over 18 amino acids. V lost 5 bases to trimming and J lost 4 bases; unmatched junction nucleotides: 12. In germline, CDR1 is MNHNS, CDR2 SASEGT. CDR3 residues: CASSWGLAGGSREYEQYF. CDR3 DNA sequence: TGTGCCAGCAGTTGGGGACTAGCGGGGGGCTCCAGAGAGTACGAGCAGTACTTC.